The text below deals with one T cell receptor (beta chain). This entry belongs to a study of metastatic and nonmetastatic thyroid tumors. Thyroid surgery had not been preceded by any treatment in any patient. Germline V gene sequence: CDR1 SGHVS, CDR2 FNYEAQ. Trimming took 4 bases from V and 7 from J, leaving 8 bases between them. The CDR3 contains 12 residues. TCRdb re-called the PCR reads via MiXCR. The sample lists 25,000 or so clones, roughly 25% occurring once. The chain recombines TRBV7-6 with TRBJ2-1; D gene ambiguous. The sequenced material came from blood. The clonotype originates from a female donor with papillary thyroid cancer or a benign thyroid nodule (not recorded which). Some clones in this sample may be carry-over from other donors' samples. The CDR3 region has the DNA TGTGCCAGCAGCTCTTATGGGAATGAGCAGTTCTTC. Residues: CASSSYGNEQFF.